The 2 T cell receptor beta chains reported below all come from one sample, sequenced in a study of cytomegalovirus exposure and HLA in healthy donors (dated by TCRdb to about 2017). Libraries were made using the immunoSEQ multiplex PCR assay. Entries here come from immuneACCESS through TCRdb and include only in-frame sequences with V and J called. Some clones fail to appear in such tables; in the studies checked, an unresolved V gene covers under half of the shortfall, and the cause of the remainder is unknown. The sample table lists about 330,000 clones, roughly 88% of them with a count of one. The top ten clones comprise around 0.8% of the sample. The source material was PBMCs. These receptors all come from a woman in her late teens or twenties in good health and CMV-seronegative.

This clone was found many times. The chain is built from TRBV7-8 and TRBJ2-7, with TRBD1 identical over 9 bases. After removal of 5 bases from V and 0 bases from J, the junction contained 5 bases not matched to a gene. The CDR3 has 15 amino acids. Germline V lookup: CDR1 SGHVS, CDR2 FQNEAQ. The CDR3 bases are TGTGCCAGCAGCCCCCGGACAGGGGACTCCTACGAGCAGTACTTC. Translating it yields CASSPRTGDSYEQYF. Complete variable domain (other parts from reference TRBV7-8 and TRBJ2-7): GAGVSQSPRYKVAKRGQDVALRCDPISGHVSLFWYQQALGQGPEFLTYFQNEAQLDKSGLPSDRFFAERPEGSVSTLKIQRTQQEDSAVYLCASSPRTGDSYEQYFGPGTRLTVT.

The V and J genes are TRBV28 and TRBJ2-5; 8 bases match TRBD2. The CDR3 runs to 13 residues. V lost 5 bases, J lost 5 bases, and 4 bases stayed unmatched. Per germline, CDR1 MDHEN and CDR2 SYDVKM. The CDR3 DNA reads TGTGCCAGCAGTGGAGCGGGGGTGGAGACCCAGTACTTC. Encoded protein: CASSGAGVETQYF.